A selection of T cell receptor beta chains follows, all from one sample in a study of graft-versus-host responses after intestinal transplantation. Their specific antigens are unknown. Assay used: immunoSEQ multiplex PCR; TCRdb lists only in-frame clones, some missing. In the table there are 90,000 to 150,000 clones, around 93% of which are singletons. Sequenced material: unstimulated CD4+ T cells sorted from spleen or lymph node cells, taken before intestinal transplant. These receptors were taken from a human donor who received an intestinal transplant. The CDR3 runs from the conserved cysteine through the conserved F or W. D genes are given only for firm matches. A clone size is listed for some rows: how often the clone was seen (once, few, many), or a class if it is expanded.

TRBV7-3	TRBJ1-1	-	-	CASATDKNTEAFF	TGTGCCAGCGCTACGGACAAGAACACTGAAGCTTTCTTT
TRBV5-1	TRBJ2-3	-	TRBD1	CASSSGQATDTQYF	TGCGCCAGCAGTTCAGGACAGGCGACAGATACGCAGTATTTT
TRBV28	TRBJ2-1	-	-	CASSSGAAVNEQFF	TGTGCCAGCAGTTCCGGAGCGGCGGTCAATGAGCAGTTCTTC
TRBV28	TRBJ2-2	-	TRBD1	CASSLSQGYTGELFF	TGTGCCAGCAGTTTATCACAGGGGTACACCGGGGAGCTGTTTTTT
TRBV7-3	TRBJ2-7	-	TRBD2	CASSLKGGSEQYF	TGTGCCAGCAGCTTAAAAGGCGGGAGCGAGCAGTACTTC
TRBV2	TRBJ1-4	-	TRBD1	CASSPQGTNEKLFF	TGTGCCAGCAGTCCACAGGGGACTAATGAAAAACTGTTTTTT
TRBV27	TRBJ1-1	-	TRBD1	CASRDYRGTEAFF	TGTGCCAGCAGAGACTACAGGGGCACTGAAGCTTTCTTT
TRBV30	TRBJ1-1	-	-	CAWINWGGANTEAFF	TGTGCCTGGATAAACTGGGGGGGCGCGAACACTGAAGCTTTCTTT
TRBV27	TRBJ1-2	-	-	CASSPRGGYGYTF	TGTGCCAGCAGTCCCAGGGGAGGCTATGGCTACACCTTC
TRBV5-1	TRBJ1-2	-	-	CASSSLALDGYTF	TGCGCCAGCAGCTCCCTGGCTCTGGATGGCTACACCTTC
TRBV28	TRBJ1-2	-	-	CASSPGRDYGYTF	TGTGCCAGCAGTCCAGGTAGGGACTATGGCTACACCTTC
TRBV6-5	TRBJ2-5	-	TRBD2	CASSYSRASGQETQYF	TGTGCCAGCAGTTACTCGAGGGCTAGCGGCCAAGAGACCCAGTACTTC
TRBV5-4	TRBJ2-7	-	TRBD1	CASSQGQELYEQYF	TGTGCCAGCAGCCAGGGACAGGAACTTTACGAGCAGTACTTC
TRBV7-2	TRBJ2-7	-	TRBD1	CASSLVGQGVVEQYF	TGTGCCAGCAGCTTAGTTGGCCAGGGGGTGGTCGAGCAGTACTTC
TRBV5-1	TRBJ2-7	-	-	CASSLTESSYEQYF	TGCGCCAGCAGCTTGACTGAAAGCTCCTACGAGCAGTACTTC
TRBV29-1	TRBJ2-7	-	-	CSVADYDEQYF	TGCAGCGTGGCCGACTATGACGAGCAGTACTTC
TRBV7-8	TRBJ1-3	-	-	CASSLGGSSGNTIYF	TGTGCCAGCAGCTTGGGCGGGAGCTCTGGAAACACCATATATTTT
TRBV25-1	TRBJ2-7	-	-	CASRPTGTYEQYF	TGTGCCAGCAGACCGACAGGAACCTACGAGCAGTACTTC
TRBV10-3	TRBJ1-5	-	-	CAISATGGSNQPQHF	TGTGCCATCAGTGCCACGGGGGGGAGCAATCAGCCCCAGCATTTT
TRBV18	TRBJ1-3	-	-	CASSHGVILTPSSGNTIYF	TGTGCCAGCTCACACGGGGTCATCTTAACGCCGAGCTCTGGAAACACCATATATTTT
TRBV10-3	TRBJ2-1	-	-	CAISGLYSEQFF	TGTGCCATCAGTGGGCTGTACAGTGAGCAGTTCTTC
TRBV15	TRBJ1-5	-	-	CATSRDPDNQPQHF	TGTGCCACCAGCAGAGATCCGGACAATCAGCCCCAGCATTTT
TRBV30	TRBJ1-5	-	-	CAWSHSIGSYSNQPQHF	TGTGCCTGGAGTCACAGTATCGGTAGCTATAGCAATCAGCCCCAGCATTTT
TRBV30	TRBJ2-5	-	-	CAWSDAGPQETQYF	TGTGCCTGGAGTGACGCTGGACCGCAAGAGACCCAGTACTTC
TRBV30	TRBJ1-5	-	TRBD1	CASSRDRDRRPQHF	TGTGCCTCGTCCCGGGACAGGGACCGGCGGCCCCAGCATTTT
TRBV7-3	TRBJ2-5	-	-	CASSLEGAVIGETQYF	TGTGCCAGCAGCCTGGAGGGGGCCGTTATTGGGGAGACCCAGTACTTC
TRBV28	TRBJ2-3	once	-	CASSSSPDLSDTQYF	TGTGCCAGCAGTTCCTCTCCCGACTTGTCAGATACGCAGTATTTT
TRBV7-3	TRBJ2-5	once	TRBD1	CASSLTGGQETQYF	TGTGCCAGCAGCTTGACAGGGGGCCAAGAGACCCAGTACTTC
TRBV30	TRBJ2-1	once	TRBD2	CAWTRGWTSGVSYNEQFF	TGTGCCTGGACCCGAGGGTGGACTAGCGGGGTCTCCTACAATGAGCAGTTCTTC
TRBV23-1	TRBJ2-1	-	-	CASSQSEGTTNEQFF	TGCGCCAGCAGTCAATCGGAAGGCACCACGAATGAGCAGTTCTTC
TRBV28	TRBJ1-3	-	TRBD1	CASSRGGTGGNTIYF	TGTGCCAGCAGCCGAGGGGGCACTGGGGGAAACACCATATATTTT
TRBV5-1	TRBJ1-1	-	-	CASSFGGGNTEAFF	TGCGCCAGCAGTTTTGGTGGGGGGAACACTGAAGCTTTCTTT
TRBV5-8	TRBJ1-2	-	-	CASSPIGYTF	TGTGCCAGCAGCCCCATTGGCTACACCTTC
TRBV5-4	TRBJ2-5	-	-	CASSSAGGETQYF	TGTGCCAGCAGCTCCGCCGGAGGAGAGACCCAGTACTTC
TRBV7-2	TRBJ2-4	-	-	CASSGYLDSIQYF	TGTGCCAGCAGCGGATATCTCGACTCCATTCAGTACTTC
TRBV5-1	TRBJ1-1	-	-	CASSLAAHLNTEAFF	TGCGCCAGCAGCTTGGCGGCACACCTGAACACTGAAGCTTTCTTT
TRBV5-1	TRBJ2-1	-	-	CASSSGLYNEQFF	TGCGCCAGCAGCTCGGGACTCTACAATGAGCAGTTCTTC
TRBV7-9	TRBJ2-3	-	TRBD1	CASSLAGQGSDTQYF	TGTGCCAGCAGCTTAGCGGGACAGGGGTCAGATACGCAGTATTTT
TRBV11-3	TRBJ1-5	-	-	CASSLSTGATGNQPQHF	TGTGCCAGCAGCTTATCCACGGGGGCGACTGGCAATCAGCCCCAGCATTTT
TRBV5-1	TRBJ2-3	-	TRBD2	CASSLIGGGYTDTQYF	TGCGCCAGCAGCTTGATCGGGGGAGGGTACACAGATACGCAGTATTTT
TRBV7-2	TRBJ1-3	-	TRBD1	CASSLVTQGARGNTIYF	TGTGCCAGCAGCTTAGTCACTCAGGGGGCGCGAGGAAACACCATATATTTT
TRBV27	TRBJ1-1	-	-	CASSLRFLTSSDTEAFF	TGTGCCAGCAGTTTAAGGTTTCTGACCTCCTCAGACACTGAAGCTTTCTTT
TRBV19	TRBJ1-1	-	TRBD1	CASSTTGTVNTEAFF	TGTGCCAGTAGTACAACCGGGACAGTGAACACTGAAGCTTTCTTT
TRBV28	TRBJ2-7	once	TRBD1	CASSSRGQGAYEQYF	TGTGCCAGCAGCTCTCGGGGACAGGGGGCCTACGAGCAGTACTTC
TRBV15	TRBJ2-1	-	-	CATSRGPPNEQFF	TGTGCCACCAGCAGAGGACCTCCCAATGAGCAGTTCTTC
TRBV10-1	TRBJ2-7	-	-	CASSLGRGEQYF	TGCGCCAGCAGTCTAGGTCGGGGCGAGCAGTACTTC
TRBV11-1	TRBJ2-7	-	-	CASRREPRRENEQYF	TGTGCCAGCAGAAGAGAGCCACGCAGGGAAAACGAGCAGTACTTC